The 6 T cell receptor beta chains below come from one sample, sequenced in a study of patients and donors after allogeneic stem cell transplantation. MiXCR was run by TCRdb on the RT-PCR reads, yielding one entry per CDR3 protein. Seen here are roughly 960,000 distinct CDR3 sequences, around 17% observed once, and the top ten hold around 6%. What was sequenced was blood, either unsorted or a sorted T cell fraction (not recorded which). Receptor source: a human donor who was either an allogeneic HSCT recipient or a stem cell or donor lymphocyte infusion donor (not recorded which). It is not recorded whose cells these are; they may come from a transplant donor.

In this sample, this clonotype turned up a few times. The chain links TRBV4-3 to TRBJ1-1; 7 bases match TRBD1. CDR3 size: 14 residues. J lost 5 bases, V lost 1 base, and 4 bases had no gene match. Germline assignment: CDR1 LGHNA and CDR2 YSLEER. CDR3 sequence reads: CASSQVRGLTEAFF. The CDR3 nucleotides are TGCGCCAGCAGCCAAGTAAGGGGGCTGACTGAAGCTTTCTTT.

This clonotype was seen only a few times. One end of the junction does not line up with germline, which may come from a read error. The chain carries TRBV13 and TRBJ2-7, with 14 bases lining up with TRBD2. Per germline, CDR1 PRHDT and CDR2 FYEKMQ (reference sequence). The CDR3 totals 13 residues. CDR3 sequence: CASSGGLAGAPNF. The CDR3 DNA is TGTGCCAGCAGCGGGGGACTAGCGGGAGCCCCGAACTTC.

This clonotype appeared a few times. The rearrangement joins TRBV20-1 to TRBJ1-2; 7 nucleotides match TRBD1. The CDR3 is 13 amino acids. The junction had 8 bases not matched to a gene; V was cut back by 2 bases and J by 8 bases. Germline loops: CDR1 DFQATT, CDR2 SNEGSKA (reference sequence). Here the CDR3 DNA reads TGCAGTGCTAGATTGGAGACAGGGACAGGCTACACCTTC. Translation gives CSARLETGTGYTF.

The sample holds a few counts of this clonotype. J is TRBJ2-3 and V is TRBV20-1, with 10 bases lining up with TRBD2. Per the germline V gene, CDR1 is DFQATT and CDR2 is SNEGSKA (reference sequence). With V trimmed by 2 bases and J by 0 bases, 14 bases remained unmatched. The CDR3 has 19 residues. The CDR3 coding sequence is TGCAGTGCTAGAAACGAACTAGCGGGGCTGTATTCTAGCACAGATACGCAGTATTTT. Protein: CSARNELAGLYSSTDTQYF.

V and J are TRBV5-1 and TRBJ1-5; TRBD1 is a possible D gene (5 bases). Germline assignment: CDR1 SGHRS and CDR2 YFSETQ. Between the trimmed V and J ends, which lost 4 bases and 7 bases, there was a span of 9 bases. The CDR3 has 12 residues. The CDR3 is CASSPEGQPQHF. As DNA, the CDR3 is TGCGCCAGCAGCCCCGAGGGGCAGCCCCAGCATTTT.

Only a few counts were recorded for this clonotype. V gene TRBV27 combines with J gene TRBJ1-1, with a tentative D call TRBD1 (5 bases). V lost 3 bases and J lost 7, with 15 bases in between. The CDR3 spans 14 residues. Germline CDR1 reads MNHEY; CDR2 reads SMNVEV (reference sequence). The CDR3 loop reads CASSFGGISYEAFF. The CDR3 DNA is TGTGCCAGCAGTTTTGGGGGAATAAGCTATGAAGCTTTCTTT.